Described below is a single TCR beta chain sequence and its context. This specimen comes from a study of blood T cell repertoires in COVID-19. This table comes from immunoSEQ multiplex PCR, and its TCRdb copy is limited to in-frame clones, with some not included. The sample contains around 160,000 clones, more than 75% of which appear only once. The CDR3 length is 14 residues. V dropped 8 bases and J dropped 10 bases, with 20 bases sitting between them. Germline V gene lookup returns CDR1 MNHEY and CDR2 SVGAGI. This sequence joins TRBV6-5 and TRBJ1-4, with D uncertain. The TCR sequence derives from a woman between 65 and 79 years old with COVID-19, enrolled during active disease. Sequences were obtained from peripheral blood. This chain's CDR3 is CASRLGAGTGKLFF. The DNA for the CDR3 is TGTGCCAGCCGCTTAGGAGCCGGCACGGGAAAACTGTTTTTT.